Each of the 28 T cell receptor beta chains below was sequenced from the same sample in a study of identical twins. TCRdb reprocessed the 5' RACE reads with MiXCR, giving one entry per CDR3 protein. The repertoire consists of under 250,000 distinct CDR3 sequences, with roughly 7.5% occurring once and the leading ten covering 5% to 6%. The same sample was also studied in work on yellow fever vaccine responses in identical twins.

The sequencing sample was made of CD8+ T cells sorted from blood. Every receptor here comes from a woman between 18 and 30 years old in good health.

This clonotype was counted many times. The V gene is TRBV12-3 or TRBV12-4, the J gene TRBJ2-7; 9 bases match TRBD2. V was pared by 6 bases and J by 6 bases, with 12 bases of the junction left unmatched. CDR3 length: 15 amino acids. CDR3 bases: TGTGCCAGCAGCCCCTCGATGGTAGCGGGAGTCGAGCAGTACTTC. It translates to CASSPSMVAGVEQYF.

The chain combines TRBV3-1 with TRBJ2-4, with TRBD2 matching 13 bases. The CDR3 totals 17 residues. V was clipped by 4 bases and J by 4 bases; unmatched bases: 7. Germline V lookup: CDR1 LGHDT, CDR2 YNNKEL (reference sequence). The CDR3 DNA reads as TGTGCCAGCAGCCCGCTGACTAGCGGGGGGAGTAAAAACATTCAGTACTTC. Protein product: CASSPLTSGGSKNIQYF.

This clonotype was detected a few times. The chain combines TRBV28 with TRBJ1-2; D is possibly TRBD1 (5 bases). Per germline, CDR1 MDHEN and CDR2 SYDVKM. The CDR3 contains 14 residues. The V and J ends lost 6 bases and 5 bases respectively, with 16 bases between them. The CDR3 coding sequence is TGTGCCAGCAGCCTGCGGCGGGGACGGTATGGCTACACCTTC. It codes for CASSLRRGRYGYTF.

This clonotype turned up a few times. The rearrangement links TRBV20-1 to TRBJ2-1, with D tentatively TRBD2 (6 bases). The V gene's germline CDR1 is DFQATT and CDR2 SNEGSKA (reference sequence). Trimming took 6 bases from V and 0 from J, leaving 21 bases between them. This CDR3 is 17 amino acids long. The CDR3 nucleotides read TGCAGTGCCGGCGGGGTAAAAGGGGCCAGCTCCTACAATGAGCAGTTCTTC. Protein sequence: CSAGGVKGASSYNEQFF.

Only a few counts were recorded for this clonotype. V and J are TRBV2 and TRBJ2-1; D not certain. The CDR3 has 13 amino acids. The V gene's germline CDR1 is SNHLY and CDR2 FYNNEI. V lost 4 bases to trimming and J lost 8 bases, with 12 bases between them. DNA for the CDR3: TGTGCCAGCAGTGGTTGGAGCGTCTATGAGCAGTTCTTC. It is translated as CASSGWSVYEQFF.

This clonotype appeared many times. The chain carries TRBV28 and TRBJ2-1; 7 positions agree with TRBD2. CDR3 length: 13 residues. V lost 6 bases, J lost 7 bases, and 6 bases stayed unmatched. Germline assignment: CDR1 MDHEN and CDR2 SYDVKM. CDR3 nucleotides: TGTGCCAGCAGCCAGACTAGCAGGAATGAGCAGTTCTTC. This translates into CASSQTSRNEQFF.

This clonotype was recorded at least ten times. The chain carries TRBV4-1 and TRBJ2-7; either TRBD1 or TRBD2 may fit D (5 bases each). Germline CDR1 MGHRA, CDR2 YSYEKL. The CDR3 loop spans 14 amino acids. Between the trimmed V and J ends, which lost 6 bases and 3 bases, there was a span of 15 bases. CDR3 protein: CASSLGTLSYEQYF. In nucleotides, the CDR3 is TGCGCCAGCAGTTTAGGGACCCTGAGCTACGAGCAGTACTTC.

This clonotype came up a few times. The genes are TRBV27 and TRBJ2-1, with a weak D call TRBD1 (5 bases). This CDR3 contains 16 residues. V was shortened by 0 bases and J by 2 bases, with 11 bases between the two germline ends. Germline V gene lookup returns CDR1 MNHEY and CDR2 SMNVEV (reference sequence). This CDR3 is CASSLSIQEPYNEQFF. The CDR3 region has the DNA TGTGCCAGCAGTTTATCGATACAGGAGCCCTACAATGAGCAGTTCTTC.

The chain links TRBV15 to TRBJ2-6, with unresolved D. Germline V gene sequence: CDR1 LNHNV, CDR2 YYDKDF (reference sequence). The CDR3 spans 12 residues. The CDR3 DNA reads TGTGGAGTAGGCTCTGGGGCCAACGTCCTGACTTTC. This translates into CGVGSGANVLTF.

The V and J genes are TRBV9 and TRBJ2-1; no clear D. The V gene's germline CDR1 is SGDLS and CDR2 YYNGEE. V shed 3 bases and J shed 3 bases, with 25 bases lying between them. This CDR3 has 19 residues. The CDR3 DNA is TGTGCCAGCAGCGCCCGAACCCCAAAAGGCTCCCGACTCTACAATGAGCAGTTCTTC. Its protein product is CASSARTPKGSRLYNEQFF.

This clonotype was found many times. This sequence joins TRBV7-8 and TRBJ2-7; D remains ambiguous. The V gene lost 4 bases and the J gene lost 6 bases, with 7 bases spanning the gap. Germline lookup yields CDR1 SGHVS and CDR2 FQNEAQ. The CDR3 has 11 residues. The CDR3 region is CASSYYGEQYF. The CDR3 DNA reads TGTGCCAGCAGCTATTATGGCGAGCAGTACTTC.

The V call is TRBV7-9, the J call TRBJ2-5; D may be TRBD2 (6 bases). Trimming pared 0 bases from V and 9 bases from J, leaving 14 bases between. The length of the CDR3 is 14 residues. CDR1 and CDR2 from the germline V gene are SEHNR and FQNEAQ (reference sequence). DNA for the CDR3: TGTGCCAGCAGCTTAGCAGCCCCCCCGGGGGCCCAGTACTTC. Its translation is CASSLAAPPGAQYF.

The chain links TRBV6-5 to TRBJ2-6; D is uncertain. Germline assignment: CDR1 MNHEY and CDR2 SVGAGI. V lost 2 bases and J 1 base, leaving 6 bases between the germline ends. CDR3 size: 15 residues. For the CDR3, the DNA is TGTGCCAGCAGTTACGTGGATTCTGGGGCCAACGTCCTGACTTTC. Protein: CASSYVDSGANVLTF.

The genes are TRBV27 and TRBJ2-2; 7 nucleotides agree with TRBD1. Germline loops: CDR1 MNHEY, CDR2 SMNVEV (reference sequence). CDR3 length equals 15 residues. J was trimmed by 5 bases and V by 4 bases; bases with no gene match: 7. Here the CDR3 DNA reads TGTGCCAGCAGTTCTGAAGGGGGCAGGACCGGGGAGCTGTTTTTT. Translating gives CASSSEGGRTGELFF.

This clonotype occurred a few times. In DNA, the CDR3 is TGCGCCAGCAGCCAAGAAGAACCTAGCGGGATGTCCTACAATGAGCAGTTCTTC. It is translated as CASSQEEPSGMSYNEQFF. This chain links TRBV4-1 with TRBJ2-1, with 9 bases matching TRBD2. Germline V CDR1 and CDR2: MGHRA, YSYEKL. The J segment lost 1 base and the V segment lost 0 bases, leaving 7 bases of the junction unmatched. The CDR3 loop spans 18 amino acids.

This clonotype was detected ten times or more. The rearrangement links TRBV7-2 to TRBJ1-1, with D maybe TRBD1 (5 bases). The CDR3 sequence is 15 residues long. With 1 base removed from V and 5 bases from J, the gap between germline ends came to 14 bases. Germline V CDR1 and CDR2: SGHTA, FQGNSA. The CDR3: CASSLERGSLTEAFF. The DNA of the CDR3 is TGTGCCAGCAGCTTAGAGAGGGGTTCGTTAACTGAAGCTTTCTTT.

This clonotype was detected many times. This chain links TRBV29-1 with TRBJ2-1; 10 positions agree with TRBD2. Germline-derived CDR1 and CDR2 are SQVTM and ANQGSEA. The junction had 6 bases not matched to a gene; V was cut back by 0 bases and J by 4 bases. The CDR3 loop spans 16 amino acids. CDR3: CSVEDLAGGPYNEQFF. Here the CDR3 DNA reads TGCAGCGTTGAAGATTTAGCGGGGGGCCCTTACAATGAGCAGTTCTTC.

This clonotype came up a few times. This chain joins TRBV15 and TRBJ2-7; TRBD2 agrees at 7 bases. Germline V lookup: CDR1 LNHNV, CDR2 YYDKDF (reference sequence). CDR3 size: 15 residues. With 0 bases clipped from V and 2 bases from J, the junction kept 4 bases outside the gene matches. The CDR3 protein is CATSRDWGGTYEQYV. CDR3 DNA: TGTGCCACCAGCAGAGATTGGGGAGGGACCTACGAGCAGTACGTC.

This clonotype turned up a few times. The genes are TRBV9 and TRBJ2-5; 12 bases match TRBD2. Trimming cost V 3 bases and J 4 bases; bases outside gene matches: 13. Germline V lookup: CDR1 SGDLS, CDR2 YYNGEE. The CDR3 loop spans 18 amino acids. CDR3: CASSALAGGPYSRETQYF. In nucleotides, the CDR3 is TGTGCCAGCAGCGCGCTAGCGGGAGGGCCTTATTCTAGAGAGACCCAGTACTTC.

This chain joins TRBV7-9 and TRBJ1-3; D not resolved. This CDR3 contains 14 residues. CDR1 is SEHNR and CDR2 is FQNEAQ in the germline V gene (reference sequence). V lost 0 bases and J 4 bases, leaving 7 bases between the germline ends. The CDR3 is CASSLAGPGNTIYF. For the CDR3, the DNA is TGTGCCAGCAGCTTAGCCGGGCCCGGAAACACCATATATTTT.

This clonotype was picked up one time. A clone one base away is much larger, so this may be a read error. This chain connects TRBV29-1 to TRBJ2-1, with a weak D call TRBD2 (5 bases). The germline V gene has CDR1 SQVTM and CDR2 ANQGSEA. The CDR3 has 14 amino acids. Trimming took 4 bases from V and 12 from J, leaving 22 bases between them. The CDR3 sequence is CSVGAARCSEGQFF. CDR3 bases: TGCAGCGTTGGTGCGGCTCGGTGTAGTGAGGGGCAGTTCTTC.

The chain has TRBV7-6 and TRBJ2-7; the D gene is possibly TRBD1 (5 bases). Trimming removed 4 bases from V and 5 bases from J, with 21 bases in between. CDR1 SGHVS and CDR2 FNYEAQ come from the germline V gene. The CDR3 extends over 16 amino acids. CDR3 region: CASSSEVKGWINEQYF. DNA of the CDR3: TGTGCCAGCAGCTCCGAAGTTAAGGGGTGGATAAACGAGCAGTACTTC.

There are a few counts of this clonotype. V gene TRBV12-3 or TRBV12-4 combines with J gene TRBJ1-1; D perhaps matches TRBD1 (5 bases). This CDR3 has 13 residues. Deletions cut 4 bases from V and 4 bases from J, with 10 bases between. Written as DNA, the CDR3 is TGTGCCAGCAGTTGGGGGGGGGTCACTGAAGCTTTCTTT. Protein: CASSWGGVTEAFF.

This rearrangement joins TRBV6-1 to TRBJ2-5; TRBD1 aligns across 7 bases. The CDR3 covers 15 residues. Germline CDR1 MNHNS, CDR2 SASEGT. Germline trimming cut 6 bases from V and 0 bases from J; bases unmatched to any gene: 7. In nucleotides, the CDR3 is TGTGCCAGCAGCCGAAGGGACAGACACCAAGAGACCCAGTACTTC. This gives the protein CASSRRDRHQETQYF.

The rearrangement uses TRBV4-1 and TRBJ2-7, with a weak D call TRBD2 (5 bases). Trimming pared 3 bases from V and 3 bases from J, leaving 15 bases between. Germline lookup yields CDR1 MGHRA and CDR2 YSYEKL. The CDR3 is 15 amino acids. The CDR3 loop is CASSHASGSYYEQYF. The CDR3 DNA follows: TGCGCCAGCAGCCATGCCAGCGGAAGCTACTACGAGCAGTACTTC.

The table lists this clonotype with many counts. The chain recombines TRBV20-1 with TRBJ1-2; 10 bases align to TRBD1. J lost 4 bases, V lost 3 bases, and 5 bases had no gene match. The CDR3 is 14 residues long. CDR1 is DFQATT and CDR2 is SNEGSKA in the germline V gene (reference sequence). CDR3 nucleotides: TGCAGTGCTAGCCCTGACAGGGGGCCCTATGGCTACACCTTC. Amino acid sequence: CSASPDRGPYGYTF.

This clonotype was counted ten times or more. The rearrangement joins TRBV6-2 or TRBV6-3 to TRBJ1-1, with D unclear. This CDR3 is built from 14 residues. Germline CDR1 is MNHEY and CDR2 is SVGEGT. V lost 7 bases, J lost 0 bases, and 12 bases lay in between. As DNA, the CDR3 is TGTGCCAGCACCGTACGGCCTATGAACACTGAAGCTTTCTTT. As protein: CASTVRPMNTEAFF.

The chain has TRBV24-1 and TRBJ2-5, with D tentatively TRBD1 or TRBD2 (5 bases each). There are 16 residues in the CDR3. Germline CDR1 is KGHDR and CDR2 is SFDVKD. Trimming took 4 bases from V and 0 from J, leaving 14 bases between them. The CDR3 DNA reads as TGTGCCACCAGTGAAGCCGGGACCGTGTACCAAGAGACCCAGTACTTC. It translates to CATSEAGTVYQETQYF.